The clone carrying this T cell receptor (beta chain) has ten or more counts. Amplification of TCR beta CDR3 regions was performed using RNA transcripts as template. First-round RT-PCR of the TCR CDR3 relied on the HTBI primer set. TCRdb re-called the multiplex PCR reads with MiXCR, one entry per CDR3 protein. The repertoire holds about 500,000 distinct CDR3 sequences, with around 17% as singletons. This entry belongs to a study of T cells in Graves' hyperthyroidism and ophthalmopathy. The CDR3 has 12 amino acids. Trimming removed 1 base at V and 11 bases at J, with 11 bases between. Germline V gene data show CDR1 as SNHLY and CDR2 as FYNNEI.

The genes are TRBV2 and TRBJ1-1; a weak D match, TRBD1 (6 bases). Material: blood. The sequence derives from a woman aged 18-29 years with Graves' hyperthyroidism. The CDR3 coding sequence is TGTGCCAGCAGTGAAGGGTCAGGGGATGCTTTCTTT. It specifies CASSEGSGDAFF.